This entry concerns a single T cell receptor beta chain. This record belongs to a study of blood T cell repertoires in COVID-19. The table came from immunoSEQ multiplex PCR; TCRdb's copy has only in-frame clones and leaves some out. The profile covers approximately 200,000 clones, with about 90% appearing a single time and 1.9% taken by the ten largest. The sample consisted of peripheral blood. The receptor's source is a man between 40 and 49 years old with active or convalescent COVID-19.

The CDR3 region is CASSIRRSTDTQYF. In nucleotides, the CDR3 is TGTGCCAGTAGTATACGCAGGAGCACAGATACGCAGTATTTT. The rearrangement links TRBV19 to TRBJ2-3; no clear D. Germline CDR1 LNHDA, CDR2 SQIVND (reference sequence). V was shortened by 2 bases and J by 0 bases, with 6 bases between the two germline ends. The CDR3 contains 14 residues.